These T cell receptor beta chains were read from a single sample in a study of cytomegalovirus exposure and HLA in healthy donors. Repertoires were generated with immunoSEQ multiplex PCR, while TCRdb's copy carries only in-frame clones and drops some. The data contain 100,000 or so clones, about 79% of them singletons. Specimen: PBMCs. These TCRs come from a female donor in good health and CMV-seropositive. The CDR3 runs from the conserved cysteine through the conserved F or W. A D gene is named only where the DNA matches it firmly. Size is omitted from some rows. Given values are once, few, many or a class for expanded clones.

V	J	size	D	CDR3	DNA
TRBV6-4	TRBJ2-6	.	.	CASSDRVSSGANVLTF	TGTGCCAGCAGTGACCGGGTCAGCTCTGGGGCCAACGTCCTGACTTTC
TRBV9	TRBJ1-5	.	.	CASARWGDSNQPQHF	TGTGCCAGCGCACGTTGGGGGGATAGCAATCAGCCCCAGCATTTT
TRBV11-2	TRBJ1-2	once	TRBD1	CASSSTKGADYGYTF	TGTGCCAGCAGCTCCACGAAGGGGGCGGACTATGGCTACACCTTC
TRBV15	TRBJ1-1	.	TRBD1	CATSTRTGANTEAFF	TGTGCCACCAGCACCAGGACAGGGGCGAACACTGAAGCTTTCTTT
TRBV5-8	TRBJ1-5	.	TRBD1	CASSLEATGGGQPQHF	TGTGCCAGCAGCTTGGAGGCGACAGGGGGCGGCCAGCCCCAGCATTTT
TRBV18	TRBJ2-2	.	.	CASSPLEAGELFF	TGTGCCAGCTCCCCACTGGAGGCCGGGGAGCTGTTTTTT
TRBV12-5	TRBJ2-3	.	.	CASGLVSFTDTQYF	TGTGCTAGTGGTTTGGTGTCCTTCACAGATACGCAGTATTTT
TRBV5-6	TRBJ2-3	.	TRBD1	CASSLHRGAHTQYF	TGTGCCAGCAGCTTACACAGGGGAGCACATACGCAGTATTTT
TRBV30	TRBJ2-7	.	TRBD2	CAIELAGTYEQYF	TGTGCGATAGAACTAGCGGGAACCTACGAGCAGTACTTC
TRBV6-6	TRBJ1-4	medium-sized	TRBD1	CASSDRENEKLFF	TGTGCCAGCAGTGACAGGGAAAATGAAAAACTGTTTTTT
TRBV6-1	TRBJ2-3	.	TRBD2	CASSVASGASDTQYF	TGTGCCAGCAGTGTCGCTAGCGGCGCCTCAGATACGCAGTATTTT
TRBV4-1	TRBJ2-5	.	.	CASSQEGPRAETQYF	TGCGCCAGCAGCCAAGAGGGCCCTCGCGCGGAGACCCAGTACTTC
TRBV19	TRBJ1-2	.	.	CASTIRQVSGYTF	TGCGCCAGTACCATCAGGCAAGTTTCTGGCTACACCTTC
TRBV19	TRBJ1-1	.	TRBD1	CASSFRQGQLANTEAFF	TGTGCCAGTAGTTTTAGACAGGGGCAGTTGGCGAACACTGAAGCTTTCTTT
TRBV19	TRBJ1-4	once	TRBD1	CASTRGTGPTPQGKLFF	TGTGCCAGTACTAGAGGGACAGGTCCTACTCCTCAGGGGAAACTGTTTTTT
TRBV30	TRBJ2-1	.	TRBD1	CAWTSGQGRYNEQFF	TGTGCCTGGACCTCCGGACAGGGCCGCTACAATGAGCAGTTCTTC
TRBV5-6	TRBJ2-6	once	.	CASSSSGVDGANVLTF	TGTGCCAGCAGCTCCTCAGGGGTCGATGGGGCCAACGTCCTGACTTTC
TRBV11-3	TRBJ2-1	.	.	CASSRKGGAINEQFF	TGTGCCAGCAGCCGAAAGGGGGGGGCAATCAATGAGCAGTTCTTC
TRBV2	TRBJ2-7	.	.	CASSLGRTAYF	TGTGCCAGCAGTCTCGGACGGACTGCGTACTTC
TRBV7-9	TRBJ2-5	.	TRBD2	CASGPGGQETQYF	TGTGCCAGCGGTCCGGGAGGTCAAGAGACCCAGTACTTC
TRBV11-2	TRBJ1-5	.	.	CASSPEVRRNQPQHF	TGTGCCAGCAGCCCAGAGGTGAGGCGCAATCAGCCCCAGCATTTT
TRBV13	TRBJ2-5	.	.	CASSLRGETQYF	TGTGCCAGCAGCTTACGGGGAGAGACCCAGTACTTC
TRBV7-2	TRBJ2-3	.	.	CASSLAGSAKRDTQYF	TGTGCCAGCAGCTTAGCGGGTAGCGCGAAGAGGGATACGCAGTATTTT
TRBV7-9	TRBJ2-2	.	.	CASSLVSGEKSGELFF	TGTGCCAGCAGCTTAGTCTCAGGGGAGAAATCCGGGGAGCTGTTTTTT
TRBV5-6	TRBJ2-6	.	.	CASSIDTLLANGLTF	TGTGCCAGCAGCATCGACACCCTTCTCGCCAACGGCCTGACTTTC
TRBV29-1	TRBJ2-2	.	TRBD1	CSVGARGTGANTGELFF	TGCAGCGTTGGTGCCCGGGGGACAGGGGCCAACACCGGGGAGCTGTTTTTT
TRBV9	TRBJ2-1	.	.	CASSENPLANEQFF	TGTGCCAGCAGCGAGAACCCTTTAGCGAATGAGCAGTTCTTC
TRBV6-1	TRBJ2-5	few	.	CASSEGVRGMETQYF	TGTGCCAGCAGTGAAGGCGTCAGGGGAATGGAGACCCAGTACTTC
TRBV19	TRBJ2-5	.	TRBD1	CASSNLRGLETQYF	TGTGCCAGTAGTAACCTCAGGGGGCTGGAGACCCAGTACTTC
TRBV27	TRBJ1-3	few	.	CASGPLGGLSGNTIYF	TGTGCCAGCGGCCCCCTTGGGGGACTCTCTGGAAACACCATATATTTT